This TCR beta chain derives from a study of identifying expanded T cells in peripheral blood. During the collection period, no donor immune events like infections were recorded. Findings and caveats of the study: Technical replicates showed approximately 1.2 changed clones; two weeks roughly 18; four weeks 19.

Clones were sequenced by immunoSEQ multiplex PCR, and TCRdb holds only the in-frame ones, with some missing. In the table there are approximately 59,000 clones, about 92% of which are singletons. Comments on this clone: Its antigen remains unidentified.

Germline CDR1 is LNHDA and CDR2 is SQIVND (reference sequence). CDR3 length equals 15 residues. The J segment lost 2 bases and the V segment lost 2 bases, leaving 1 base of the junction unmatched. The chain recombines TRBV19 with TRBJ2-5; 11 positions match TRBD2. This TCR derives from a person aged 18 to 70 in good health. The sequenced sample consisted of blood. The DNA of the CDR3 is TGTGCCAGTAGTATACTAGCGGGAGGTCAAGAGACCCAGTACTTC. It codes for CASSILAGGQETQYF.